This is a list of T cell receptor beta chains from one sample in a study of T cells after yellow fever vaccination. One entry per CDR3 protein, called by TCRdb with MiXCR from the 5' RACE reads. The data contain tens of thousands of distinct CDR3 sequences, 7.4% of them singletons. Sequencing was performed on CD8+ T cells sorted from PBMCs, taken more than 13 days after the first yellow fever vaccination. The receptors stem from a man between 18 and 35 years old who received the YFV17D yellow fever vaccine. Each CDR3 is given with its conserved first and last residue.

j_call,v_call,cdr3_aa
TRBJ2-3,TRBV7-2,CASSLVARPQSDTQYF
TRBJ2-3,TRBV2,CASSESLAGASTDTQYF
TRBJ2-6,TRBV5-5,CASRQVMVSGANVLTF
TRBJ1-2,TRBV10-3,CAISTGYYGYTF
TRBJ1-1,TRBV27,CASSFLNLQDTEAFF
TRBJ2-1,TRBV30,CAWRRDHTFDEQFF
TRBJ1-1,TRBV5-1,CASSFRGQGNTEAFF
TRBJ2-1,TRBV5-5,CASSLVIAGGQLQFF
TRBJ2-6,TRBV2,CASSESDAGANVLTF
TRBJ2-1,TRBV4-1,CASSQEIAGGYNEQFF
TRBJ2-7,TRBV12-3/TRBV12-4,CASSSRTGASYEQYF
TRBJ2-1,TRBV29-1,CSGGGGVSNEQFF
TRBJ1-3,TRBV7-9,CASSLRLSGNTIYF
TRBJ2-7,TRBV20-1,CSARDRATYEQYF
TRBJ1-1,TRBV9,CASSPGLGTEAFF
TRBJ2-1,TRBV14,CASSQGTGRPNEQFF
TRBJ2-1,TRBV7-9,CASSTERTGNYNEQFF
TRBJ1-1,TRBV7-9,CASSSTTEAFF
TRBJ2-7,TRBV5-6,CASSYGQGIAFYEQYF
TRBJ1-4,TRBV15,CATSPRDLANSEKLFF
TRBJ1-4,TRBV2,CASSEGSSEKLFF
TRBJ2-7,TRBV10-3,CAISVGGLVTLGEQYF
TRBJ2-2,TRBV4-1,CASSQVRNGELFF
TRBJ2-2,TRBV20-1,CSAAGRVVRMTGELFF
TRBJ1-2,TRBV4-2,CASSLPGTGAPGGGYTF
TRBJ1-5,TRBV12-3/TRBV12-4,CASSLRRGLENQPQHF
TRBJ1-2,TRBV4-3,CASSQDILSYTGTYGYTF
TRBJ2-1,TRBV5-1,CASSFDTGGEQFF
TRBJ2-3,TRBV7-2,CASSLRVDTQYF
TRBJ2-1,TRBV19,CASRVLAASYNEQFF
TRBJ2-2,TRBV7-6,CASSFGHANTGELFF
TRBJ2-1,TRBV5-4,CASSGGQESSYNEQFF
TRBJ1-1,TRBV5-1,CASSLNRGTEAFF
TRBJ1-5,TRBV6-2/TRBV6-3,CASSQPGHYSNQPQHF
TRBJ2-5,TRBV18,CASSPRQELQETQYF
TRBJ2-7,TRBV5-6,CASSPGTSATYF
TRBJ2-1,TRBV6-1,CASSSSLVYSYNEQFF
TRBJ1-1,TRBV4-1,CASRSGGTEAFF
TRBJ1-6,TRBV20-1,CSARARVNSPLHF
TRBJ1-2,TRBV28,CASSFGDGYTF